Detailed here is one T cell receptor (beta chain). Its specificity is not known. Per germline, CDR1 SGHRS and CDR2 YFSETQ. The J segment lost 7 bases and the V segment lost 3 bases, leaving 9 bases of the junction unmatched. The CDR3 is made up of 14 amino acids. This sample is drawn from a study of cytomegalovirus exposure and HLA in healthy donors. Study-level background: About 85 million unique TCR sequences came from HLA-typed donors in an early release. Whole-study results and caveats: Differences between HLA loci emerged in a later analysis of TCR association rates, with DRB1 most and HLA-C fewest. In a later analysis, TCR beta V- and J-gene trimming showed a link to a missense DCLRE1C variant. The study listed roughly 150 cytomegalovirus-associated TCR beta chains.

The PCR made use of 60 Vbeta and 13 Jbeta primers. The method was immunoSEQ multiplex PCR; TCRdb's version includes in-frame clones alone and lacks a portion of them. The repertoire table contains about 210,000 clones. This receptor was taken from a woman in her thirties in good health and CMV-seropositive. The source material was PBMCs. The V gene is TRBV5-1, the J gene TRBJ1-2; 7 bases agree with TRBD1. The CDR3 bases are TGCGCCAGCAGCTGGAGGGGGCTCGACGGTGGCTACACCTTC. As protein: CASSWRGLDGGYTF.